The source of this TCR beta chain is a study of blood T cells in healthy people across ages. V was clipped by 2 bases and J by 7 bases, with 14 bases between them. CDR1 and CDR2 (germline): SGHTA, FQGNSA. CDR3 size: 14 residues. This clonotype was observed a single time. Through a sample-barcoded 5' primer and a J-beta primer mix, a second PCR was run for 7 to 11 cycles. A 12-random-nucleotide template-switch adaptor tagged each cDNA molecule. TCRdb redid the calling of the 5' RACE reads with MiXCR, one entry per CDR3 protein. Of some 1.8 million distinct CDR3 sequences listed, 30% to 40% are singletons.

Sequenced material: blood. The chain links TRBV7-2 to TRBJ1-2, with a possible D match to TRBD1 (6 bases). The receptor comes from a human donor in good health. The CDR3: CASSLIGGLGGYTF. For the CDR3, the DNA is TGTGCCAGCAGCTTAATAGGGGGACTCGGTGGCTACACCTTC.